Sequencing of this T cell receptor (beta chain) was carried out in a study of T cell repertoires in cytomegalovirus infection. Study-wide background: Public TCR beta signatures were indicative of both CMV infection and a matching HLA type.

With respect to this clonotype: Its target is unknown.

Overall study results and limits: Ex vivo, HLA-C-restricted CMV-specific TCR beta clonotypes prevailed over the rest of the response. Frequencies of public TCR beta families were cumulated, and this identified carriers of CMV plus the relevant HLA.

TCRdb processed the reads anew with MiXCR; each CDR3 protein has one entry. The sample lists a few hundred thousand distinct CDR3 sequences; roughly an eighth were seen once. The CDR3 is 14 residues long. After removal of 6 bases from V and 2 bases from J, the junction contained 7 bases not matched to a gene. CDR1 and CDR2 from the germline V gene are SNHLY and FYNNEI. This sequence was found in a human donor in good health (CMV status not recorded). Some clones in this sample may be carry-over from other donors' samples. The sequenced sample was PBMCs. The chain employs TRBV2 and TRBJ2-7, with 7 bases matching TRBD2. CDR3 nucleotide sequence: TGTGCCAGCAGGCCGACGACTAGCCCCTACGAGCAGTACTTC. Residues: CASRPTTSPYEQYF.